This TCR beta chain emerged from a study of T cell repertoires in cytomegalovirus infection. V lost 0 bases and J 4 bases, leaving 19 bases between the germline ends. Germline assignment: CDR1 LGHNT and CDR2 FRNRAP. The CDR3 consists of 18 residues. Using its own MiXCR run on the reads, TCRdb lists one record per CDR3 protein. This sample carries about 35,000 distinct CDR3 sequences, 52% of them seen once, and the ten largest clones take around 90%. With respect to this clonotype: What it binds is not known.

The clonotype originates from a human donor in good health (CMV status not recorded). Some clones in this sample may be carry-over from other donors' samples. This specimen was CD8+ T cells from cultured PBMCs, taken from culture after CMV antigen stimulation. The V gene is TRBV12-5, the J gene TRBJ1-5; D is possibly TRBD1 (6 bases). The CDR3 bases are TGTGCTAGTGGTTTGGTTAAGATTCCGGACAGAATTAATCAGCCCCAGCATTTT. Translated: CASGLVKIPDRINQPQHF.